The 10 T cell receptor beta chains below all came from one sample that was sequenced in a study of cytomegalovirus exposure and HLA in healthy donors. The PCR used 60 Vbeta and 13 Jbeta primers. Sequencing used immunoSEQ multiplex PCR; TCRdb keeps in-frame clones, though not all of them. The data contain fewer than 120,000 clones, 80% to 85% of them singletons. Sequenced sample: PBMCs. The source is a woman aged 60-70 years in good health and CMV-seropositive.

The J gene is TRBJ2-5, the V gene TRBV7-2; a possible D gene is TRBD2 (5 bases). The CDR3 covers 12 residues. V lost 1 base and J 12 bases, leaving 12 bases between the germline ends. In germline, CDR1 is SGHTA, CDR2 FQGNSA. The CDR3 sequence is CASSLDQVGEYF. DNA of the CDR3: TGTGCCAGCAGCTTAGATCAGGTCGGGGAGTACTTC.

This clone has ten or more counts. The genes are TRBV5-5 and TRBJ2-7; 7 nucleotides match TRBD1. Germline V gives CDR1 SGHKS, CDR2 YYEKEE (reference sequence). The CDR3 runs 16 residues. The V gene end was trimmed by 0 bases and the J gene end by 0 bases; junction bases not matched to a gene: 6. The CDR3 DNA sequence: TGTGCCAGCAGCTTGGGGTGGGACAGCACCTCCTACGAGCAGTACTTC. Its protein is CASSLGWDSTSYEQYF.

Of note for this clone: The same CDR3 also results from other DNA sequences found in this sample. This rearrangement joins TRBV9 to TRBJ2-1, with a tentative D call TRBD2 (5 bases). Germline V gene lookup returns CDR1 SGDLS and CDR2 YYNGEE. The CDR3 is 15 residues long. V lost 2 bases to trimming and J lost 3 bases, with 12 bases between them. DNA for the CDR3: TGTGCCAGCAGCGTTGATGGAGGCTTCTACAATGAGCAGTTCTTC. Its protein product is CASSVDGGFYNEQFF.

This chain uses TRBV9 with TRBJ1-2; D gene uncertain. Germline V gives CDR1 SGDLS, CDR2 YYNGEE. V was pared by 4 bases and J by 2 bases, with 18 bases between. This CDR3 has 16 amino acids. CDR3: CASSPGLGPINYGYTF. The DNA for the CDR3 is TGTGCCAGCAGCCCGGGGTTAGGGCCTATAAACTATGGCTACACCTTC.

The V and J genes are TRBV6-5 and TRBJ2-1, with 8 bases matching TRBD2. There are 15 residues in the CDR3. CDR1 MNHEY and CDR2 SVGAGI come from the germline V gene. Trimming cost V 4 bases and J 6 bases; bases outside gene matches: 8. For the CDR3, the DNA is TGTGCCAGCAGTTCGTTAGCGGGATACTTCAATGAGCAGTTCTTC. Its translation is CASSSLAGYFNEQFF.

This chain uses TRBV6-4 with TRBJ2-1; weak D call: TRBD2 (5 bases). The CDR3 runs 17 residues. Per germline, CDR1 MRHNA and CDR2 SNTAGT. The V end lost 4 bases, the J end lost 3 bases, and 19 bases lay between the germline ends. In DNA, the CDR3 is TGTGCCAGCAGTGTGAACGGGATAAGTCGGGACTACAATGAGCAGTTCTTC. Its protein is CASSVNGISRDYNEQFF.

The chain couples TRBV4-1 to TRBJ1-6; D is undetermined. The CDR3 runs to 16 residues. Germline CDR1 is MGHRA and CDR2 is YSYEKL. Trimming left V 3 bases short and J 9 bases short, with 18 bases between. The CDR3 DNA reads as TGCGCCAGCAGCCAGGAGGCAGCTCAATTTGCTTCACCCCTCCACTTT. Amino acids: CASSQEAAQFASPLHF.

The gene calls are TRBV7-3 and TRBJ2-5; no firm D call. The last part of the DNA fits TRBJ2-7 better; the J call may be wrong. This CDR3 comprises 14 residues. Germline V CDR1 and CDR2: SGHTA, FQGTGA. In DNA form, the CDR3 reads TGTGCCAGCAGCCAAGCAGACGGAGCCTACGAGCAGTACTTC. Its translation is CASSQADGAYEQYF.

The rearrangement joins TRBV5-4 to TRBJ1-6, with D possibly being TRBD1 (6 bases). Germline loops: CDR1 SGHNT, CDR2 YYREEE (reference sequence). The CDR3 contains 15 residues. Trimming left V 3 bases short and J 9 bases short, with 16 bases between. In DNA form, the CDR3 reads TGTGCCAGCAGCTCACAGGGTGGGAGTAGTTCACCCCTCCACTTT. Its protein is CASSSQGGSSSPLHF. Combining the CDR3 with reference TRBV5-4 and TRBJ1-6 gives the whole variable domain ETGVTQSPTHLIKTRGQQVTLRCSSQSGHNTVSWYQQALGQGPQFIFQYYREEENGRGNFPPRFSGLQFPNYSSELNVNALELDDSALYLCASSSQGGSSSPLHFGNGTRLTVT.

This chain joins TRBV13 and TRBJ2-7, with 14 positions matching TRBD2. This CDR3 spans 16 amino acids. Trimming took 5 bases from V and 4 from J; bases not matched to a gene: 7. Germline V gives CDR1 PRHDT, CDR2 FYEKMQ (reference sequence). The CDR3, as DNA: TGTGCCAGCAGCGCCCCGGGACTAGCGGGAGTATACGAGCAGTACTTC. This codes for CASSAPGLAGVYEQYF.